The rows below give T cell receptor beta chains drawn from one sample of a study of T cells in Graves' hyperthyroidism and ophthalmopathy. From the multiplex PCR reads, TCRdb called clonotypes with MiXCR, one entry per CDR3 protein. The sample has approximately 300,000 distinct CDR3 sequences; 15% to 20% are singletons. The sequenced sample was blood. These receptors were obtained from a woman between 55 and 75 years old with Graves' ophthalmopathy. The CDR3 runs from the conserved cysteine through the conserved F or W.

V gene: TRBV10-3
CDR3 protein: CAIRGNEQFF

V gene: TRBV5-5
CDR3 protein: CASSFSQGGVGELFF

V gene: TRBV7-2
CDR3 protein: CASSLSGGAGYEQYF

V gene: TRBV11-2
CDR3 protein: CASTPGQSSYEQYF

V gene: TRBV6-1
CDR3 protein: CASSRTSGGGGLSTDTQYF

V gene: TRBV3-1
CDR3 protein: CASSQAPANYGYTF

V gene: TRBV6-1
CDR3 protein: CASQGGYGEKLFF

V gene: TRBV2
CDR3 protein: CASSGPYRNTGELFF

V gene: TRBV27
CDR3 protein: CASRAGTGPQYF

V gene: TRBV6-2/TRBV6-3
CDR3 protein: CASPPLKTQYF

V gene: TRBV2
CDR3 protein: CASERSETYEQYF

V gene: TRBV6-2/TRBV6-3
CDR3 protein: CASSYNRNYGYTF

V gene: TRBV7-2
CDR3 protein: CASSLGEETQYF

V gene: TRBV20-1
CDR3 protein: CSAQTGTYGYTF

V gene: TRBV9
CDR3 protein: CASSSRSSETQYF

V gene: TRBV29-1
CDR3 protein: CSVEGGASKGGIAYNEQFF

V gene: TRBV12-3/TRBV12-4
CDR3 protein: CASSNTRTANSPLHF

V gene: TRBV12-3/TRBV12-4
CDR3 protein: CASSFRMNTEAFF

V gene: TRBV6-1
CDR3 protein: CASSPKGSYTEAFF

V gene: TRBV6-1
CDR3 protein: CASRGGAPYEQYF

V gene: TRBV20-1
CDR3 protein: CSVSRPDTQYF

V gene: TRBV2
CDR3 protein: CASSERLAGGHNEQFF

V gene: TRBV18
CDR3 protein: CASSQRVDAEKLFF

V gene: TRBV5-4
CDR3 protein: CASSPDRSISGNTIYF

V gene: TRBV2
CDR3 protein: CAVTKRGGSDTQYF

V gene: TRBV19
CDR3 protein: CASTAGRSTEAFF

V gene: TRBV6-2/TRBV6-3
CDR3 protein: CASSYWAYEQYF

V gene: TRBV12-3/TRBV12-4
CDR3 protein: CASSFERTPLHF

V gene: TRBV28
CDR3 protein: CASSIDNETNEKLFF

V gene: TRBV6-6
CDR3 protein: CASSYSGTGFEKLFF

V gene: TRBV27
CDR3 protein: CASAPGATEAFF

V gene: TRBV5-1
CDR3 protein: CASSFVGLAVSNEQYF

V gene: TRBV5-5
CDR3 protein: CASSFGPNTEAFF

V gene: TRBV4-2
CDR3 protein: CASSQGAAGSTDTQYF

V gene: TRBV14
CDR3 protein: CASSQWGLGNYEQYF

V gene: TRBV19
CDR3 protein: CASSIVGGHEQFF

V gene: TRBV20-1
CDR3 protein: CSARFVLAGSRGHEQFF

V gene: TRBV11-2
CDR3 protein: CASSLVWGLPHEQYF

V gene: TRBV7-8
CDR3 protein: CASSLVFTSGGAVNSPLHF

V gene: TRBV3-1
CDR3 protein: CASSQENEKLFF

V gene: TRBV5-4
CDR3 protein: CASSLPGTGGSREQYF

V gene: TRBV6-1
CDR3 protein: CASRWASTNEKLFF

V gene: TRBV7-9
CDR3 protein: CASSFRMDRETQYF

V gene: TRBV4-1
CDR3 protein: CASSQVGGDSPLHF

V gene: TRBV5-5
CDR3 protein: CASSLDRVGAQYF

V gene: TRBV9
CDR3 protein: CASRRGTSENNEQFF

V gene: TRBV5-4
CDR3 protein: CASSPGDRVVYGYTF

V gene: TRBV7-9
CDR3 protein: CASSPRTGATEAFF

V gene: TRBV5-1
CDR3 protein: CASGRPGGMNTEAFF

V gene: TRBV12-3/TRBV12-4
CDR3 protein: CASSLALELGGGYTF

V gene: TRBV7-9
CDR3 protein: CASSLIGGNEQFF

V gene: TRBV7-2
CDR3 protein: CASSLRPGQETQYF

V gene: TRBV18
CDR3 protein: CASSSGAEKLFF